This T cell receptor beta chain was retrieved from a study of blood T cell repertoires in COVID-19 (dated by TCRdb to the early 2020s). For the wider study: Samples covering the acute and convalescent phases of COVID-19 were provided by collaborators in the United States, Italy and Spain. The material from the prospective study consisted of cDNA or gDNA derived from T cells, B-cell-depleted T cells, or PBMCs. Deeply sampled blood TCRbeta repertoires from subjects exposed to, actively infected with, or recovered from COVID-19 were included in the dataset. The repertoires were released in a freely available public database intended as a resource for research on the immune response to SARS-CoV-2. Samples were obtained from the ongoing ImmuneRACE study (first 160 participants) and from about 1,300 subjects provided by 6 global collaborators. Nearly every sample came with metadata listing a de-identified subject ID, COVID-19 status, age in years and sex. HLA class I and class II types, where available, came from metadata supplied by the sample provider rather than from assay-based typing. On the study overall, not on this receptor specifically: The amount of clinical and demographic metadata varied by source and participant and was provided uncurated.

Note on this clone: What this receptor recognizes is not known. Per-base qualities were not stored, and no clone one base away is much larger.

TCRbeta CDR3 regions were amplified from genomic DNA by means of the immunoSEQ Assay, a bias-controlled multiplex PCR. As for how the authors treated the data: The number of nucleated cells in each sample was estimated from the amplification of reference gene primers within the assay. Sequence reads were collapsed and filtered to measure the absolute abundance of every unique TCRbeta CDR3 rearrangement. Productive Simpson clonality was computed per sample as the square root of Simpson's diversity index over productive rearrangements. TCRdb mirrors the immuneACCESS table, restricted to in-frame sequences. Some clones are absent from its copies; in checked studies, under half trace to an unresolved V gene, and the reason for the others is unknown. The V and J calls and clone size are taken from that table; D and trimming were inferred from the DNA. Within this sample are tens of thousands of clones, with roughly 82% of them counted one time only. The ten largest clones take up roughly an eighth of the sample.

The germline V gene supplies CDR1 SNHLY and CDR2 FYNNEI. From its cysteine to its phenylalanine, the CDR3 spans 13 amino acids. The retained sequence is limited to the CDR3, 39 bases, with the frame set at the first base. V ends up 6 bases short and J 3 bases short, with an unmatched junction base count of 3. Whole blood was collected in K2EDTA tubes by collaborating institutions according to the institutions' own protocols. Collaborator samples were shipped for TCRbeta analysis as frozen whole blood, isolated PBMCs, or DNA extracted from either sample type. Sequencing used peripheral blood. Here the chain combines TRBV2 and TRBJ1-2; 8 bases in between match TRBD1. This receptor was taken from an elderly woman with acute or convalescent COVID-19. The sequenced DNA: TGTGCCAGCAGGGACAGGGCTTACTATGGCTACACCTTC. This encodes CASRDRAYYGYTF.